This T cell receptor (beta chain) was profiled in a study of identical twins. TCRdb used MiXCR to reprocess the 5' RACE reads, holding one entry per CDR3 protein. The sample has 500,000 to 550,000 distinct CDR3 sequences, roughly 21% seen once; the top ten hold roughly 0.91%. V was clipped by 5 bases and J by 0 bases, with 10 bases between them. The CDR3 has 14 amino acids. CDR1 is MNHEY, CDR2 SMNVEV, per germline (reference sequence). This clonotype was detected only a few times. This sample also appeared in a second study, on T cells expressing NK-cell markers. That source reports: The sequencing cohort of eight donors included seven HCMV-seropositive individuals and one seronegative individual. Four of the donors also had these clonotypes leading their CD3+CD56-NKG2C+ fraction.

The origin of this receptor is a young woman in good health. The specimen sequenced was CD4+ T cells sorted from blood. The J gene is TRBJ1-1, the V gene TRBV27; D uncertain. As DNA, the CDR3 is TGTGCCAGCAGTAGGTCCCGTTTGAACACTGAAGCTTTCTTT. This gives the protein CASSRSRLNTEAFF.